Listed here are 24 T cell receptor beta chains from one sample, sequenced in a study of shared clonotypes between healthy human individuals. Sequencing was performed with immunoSEQ multiplex PCR; in TCRdb, only in-frame clones are kept and a portion is missing. The sample carries some 2,000,000 clones, about 95% recorded once. Material: naive CD4+ T cells sorted from blood. This sample's subset: CD45RA+ positively selected. All receptors derive from a young man in good health.

The V call is TRBV4-1, the J call TRBJ2-7; D unresolved. CDR1 is MGHRA, CDR2 YSYEKL, per germline. The germline V and J ends were trimmed by 3 bases and 9 bases, with 15 bases remaining between them. The CDR3 loop spans 13 amino acids. CDR3 nucleotides: TGCGCCAGCAGCCAGGAAACCATATCGGGGCAGTACTTC. This translates into CASSQETISGQYF.

The J gene is TRBJ2-5, the V gene TRBV6-1; D is uncertain. CDR3 length equals 15 residues. Germline CDR1 MNHNS, CDR2 SASEGT. Trimming stripped 1 base from V and 4 bases from J, with 13 bases between. This CDR3 is CASSEEAARRETQYF. For the CDR3, the DNA is TGTGCCAGCAGTGAAGAAGCAGCCCGACGAGAGACCCAGTACTTC.

The J gene is TRBJ2-7, the V gene TRBV4-2; D is unclear. V shed 0 bases and J shed 2 bases, with 11 bases lying between them. The CDR3 length is 15 residues. Germline-derived CDR1 and CDR2 are LGHNA and YNFKEQ. The DNA for the CDR3 is TGTGCCAGCAGCCAAGACTACGGCCCCCCCTACGAGCAGTACTTC. It yields the protein CASSQDYGPPYEQYF.

The chain joins TRBV5-1 to TRBJ1-1; maybe TRBD1 (5 bases). CDR1 is SGHRS, CDR2 YFSETQ, per germline. The CDR3 length is 16 residues. The V end lost 0 bases, the J end lost 6 bases, and 18 bases lay between the germline ends. CDR3 in amino acids: CASSLVWGLEASEAFF. CDR3 bases: TGCGCCAGCAGCTTGGTGTGGGGACTGGAAGCGTCTGAAGCTTTCTTT.

The V and J genes are TRBV19 and TRBJ1-5; 8 bases fit TRBD1. V was pared by 3 bases and J by 5 bases, with 9 bases of the junction left unmatched. This CDR3 is built from 16 residues. Germline CDR1 reads LNHDA; CDR2 reads SQIVND (reference sequence). The DNA of the CDR3 is TGTGCCAGTAGTATTTGGGGACAGGTTGGGGATCAGCCCCAGCATTTT. It specifies CASSIWGQVGDQPQHF.

In regard to this clone: Other DNA sequences in the same sample also yield this CDR3. V gene TRBV18 combines with J gene TRBJ1-1, with D unclear. The V gene lost 2 bases and the J gene lost 4 bases, with 8 bases spanning the gap. CDR1 and CDR2 from the germline V gene are KGHSH and LQKENI. The CDR3 covers 13 residues. CDR3 protein: CASSPSGSTEAFF. CDR3 nucleotide sequence: TGTGCCAGCTCACCATCCGGGAGCACTGAAGCTTTCTTT.

Only one count was recorded for this clone. In nucleotides, the CDR3 is TGTGCCAGCAGCGTTAGGGCGGGGGGGATCTACGAGCAGTACTTC. It codes for CASSVRAGGIYEQYF. The chain joins TRBV27 to TRBJ2-7; 9 bases align to TRBD2. Germline assignment: CDR1 MNHEY and CDR2 SMNVEV (reference sequence). CDR3 size: 15 residues. V gave up 6 bases and J gave up 3 bases; unmatched junction bases: 9.

In this sample, this clone turned up a few times. Other nucleotide sequences from this sample produce the same CDR3. The chain combines TRBV18 with TRBJ1-1; D possibly corresponds to TRBD1 (6 bases). In germline, CDR1 is KGHSH, CDR2 LQKENI. The CDR3 runs 14 residues. Trimming took off 2 bases at V and 1 base at J, with 8 bases between the two ends. CDR3 DNA: TGTGCCAGCTCACCAGGACAGCAGAACACTGAAGCTTTCTTT. Translating it yields CASSPGQQNTEAFF.

The chain links TRBV13 to TRBJ2-6, with TRBD1 matching over 8 bases. In germline, CDR1 is PRHDT, CDR2 FYEKMQ (reference sequence). The CDR3 runs 16 residues. The trim removed 8 bases at V and 0 bases at J, leaving 6 bases unmatched. CDR3 in DNA: TGTGCCAGCCGGGGACAGGATATCTCTGGGGCCAACGTCCTGACTTTC. Translated, it gives CASRGQDISGANVLTF.

V usage is TRBV9 and J usage is TRBJ2-2; 12 bases match TRBD2. The V and J ends lost 1 base and 5 bases, in that order; junction bases with no gene match: 3. The CDR3 runs to 16 residues. Germline V gene data show CDR1 as SGDLS and CDR2 as YYNGEE. The DNA for the CDR3 is TGTGCCAGCAGCGTACTAACTAGCGGGGGGACCGGGGAGCTGTTTTTT. Its protein is CASSVLTSGGTGELFF.

The chain has TRBV10-2 and TRBJ1-1; D is ambiguous. Germline assignment: CDR1 WSHSY and CDR2 SAAADI. Trimming cost V 3 bases and J 2 bases, with 7 bases left between them. The CDR3 is 13 amino acids. The CDR3 loop is CASSDQRNTEAFF. Written as DNA, the CDR3 is TGCGCCAGCAGTGACCAGAGAAACACTGAAGCTTTCTTT.

The chain couples TRBV19 to TRBJ2-3; D is undetermined. This CDR3 spans 14 amino acids. Germline lookup yields CDR1 LNHDA and CDR2 SQIVND (reference sequence). Trimming took off 5 bases at V and 2 bases at J, with 11 bases between the two ends. This chain's CDR3 is CASSYIYSTDTQYF. The CDR3 nucleotides read TGTGCCAGTAGTTACATTTACTCCACAGATACGCAGTATTTT.

In the case of this clone: Other DNA sequences in this specimen translate into the identical CDR3. The chain recombines TRBV30 with TRBJ2-7; no clear D. CDR1 is GTSNPN and CDR2 is SVGIG in the germline V gene (reference sequence). The CDR3 runs 12 residues. Trimming removed 0 bases at V and 3 bases at J, with 6 bases between. The CDR3 bases are TGTGCCTGGAGTGTATCTGGCTACGAGCAGTACTTC. Amino acids: CAWSVSGYEQYF.

In regard to this clone: The same CDR3 arises from other DNA sequences in this sample as well. This rearrangement joins TRBV5-1 to TRBJ1-6, with a weak D call TRBD1 (6 bases). V lost 2 bases, J lost 9 bases, and 12 bases lay in between. The CDR3 covers 14 residues. Germline CDR1 reads SGHRS; CDR2 reads YFSETQ. CDR3 protein: CASSLGPTGSPLHF. In nucleotides, the CDR3 is TGCGCCAGCAGCTTAGGGCCGACAGGTTCACCCCTCCACTTT.

The chain employs TRBV29-1 and TRBJ1-2, with a weak D call TRBD1 (5 bases). From germline, CDR1 is SQVTM and CDR2 ANQGSEA. The CDR3 consists of 12 residues. V lost 5 bases and J lost 5, with 12 bases in between. The CDR3 is CSVRGIIYGYTF. The CDR3 DNA sequence: TGCAGCGTTCGGGGGATCATATATGGCTACACCTTC.

The chain links TRBV19 to TRBJ1-1; TRBD1 might be the D (5 bases). Trimming removed 5 bases at V and 6 bases at J, with 16 bases between. Looked up from germline, CDR1 is LNHDA and CDR2 is SQIVND (reference sequence). The CDR3 is made up of 14 amino acids. The CDR3 DNA reads as TGTGCCAGTAGTGCCTGGACATTTGCCGCTGAAGCTTTCTTT. This translates into CASSAWTFAAEAFF.

The chain has TRBV6-1 and TRBJ2-7; D is perhaps TRBD2 (5 bases). This CDR3 is built from 15 residues. CDR1 is MNHNS and CDR2 is SASEGT in the germline V gene. Trimming cost V 6 bases and J 0 bases, with 15 bases left between them. The CDR3 nucleotides are TGTGCCAGCAGGACGGGGAAACTGCCCTCCTACGAGCAGTACTTC. Encoded protein: CASRTGKLPSYEQYF.

This clone has a handful of counts. Different DNA sequences within this sample yield the same CDR3. The V gene is TRBV6-1, the J gene TRBJ1-1; D might be TRBD1 (5 bases). Germline assignment: CDR1 MNHNS and CDR2 SASEGT. V gave up 4 bases and J gave up 1 base, with 7 bases separating them. The CDR3 is 13 amino acids. The CDR3 loop is CASSATGNTEAFF. In DNA, the CDR3 is TGTGCCAGCAGTGCAACAGGGAACACTGAAGCTTTCTTT.

This chain uses TRBV10-1 with TRBJ2-7, with TRBD1 matching over 7 bases. The CDR3 loop spans 12 amino acids. V was clipped by 3 bases and J by 9 bases; unmatched bases: 5. The V gene's germline CDR1 is WNHNN and CDR2 SYGVQD (reference sequence). CDR3 loop: CASSDPGTVQYF. The CDR3, as DNA: TGCGCCAGCAGTGATCCCGGGACAGTGCAGTACTTC.

The chain combines TRBV30 with TRBJ1-6; D is perhaps TRBD1 (5 bases). V was trimmed by 3 bases and J by 7 bases, leaving 13 bases between them. Germline CDR1 GTSNPN, CDR2 SVGIG (reference sequence). The CDR3 totals 14 residues. The DNA of the CDR3 is TGTGCCTGGAGGGCGGATGGGGGAAATTCACCCCTCCACTTT. This gives the protein CAWRADGGNSPLHF.

The V gene is TRBV6-1, the J gene TRBJ1-3, with D maybe TRBD1 (5 bases). The CDR3 contains 14 residues. Trimming pared 7 bases from V and 0 bases from J, leaving 10 bases between. In germline, CDR1 is MNHNS, CDR2 SASEGT. CDR3: CASTWGPSGNTIYF. CDR3 in DNA: TGTGCCAGCACTTGGGGACCCTCTGGAAACACCATATATTTT.

The CDR3 DNA reads as TGTGCCAGCTCACCTATTCCTGGGACAGGGGATGGCTACACCTTC. Translated: CASSPIPGTGDGYTF. This chain uses TRBV18 with TRBJ1-2; 10 positions match TRBD1. The CDR3 length is 15 residues. Trimming removed 3 bases from V and 6 bases from J; junction bases left unmatched: 7. The V gene's germline CDR1 is KGHSH and CDR2 LQKENI.

This clone was counted a single time. V is TRBV5-6 and J is TRBJ1-1; no clear D. V lost 1 base and J 4 bases, leaving 11 bases between the germline ends. Germline assignment: CDR1 SGHDT and CDR2 YYEEEE. The CDR3 has 14 amino acids. The chain's CDR3 is CASSLIRGGTEAFF. The CDR3 DNA is TGTGCCAGCAGCTTGATACGAGGAGGCACTGAAGCTTTCTTT.

The chain joins TRBV6-1 to TRBJ2-7; 7 nucleotides align to TRBD1. V dropped 6 bases and J dropped 3; count of bases not matched to a gene: 5. The CDR3 sequence is 13 residues long. Per the germline V gene, CDR1 is MNHNS and CDR2 is SASEGT. The CDR3 sequence: CASRATGSYEQYF. In DNA form, the CDR3 reads TGTGCCAGCAGGGCGACAGGGAGCTACGAGCAGTACTTC.